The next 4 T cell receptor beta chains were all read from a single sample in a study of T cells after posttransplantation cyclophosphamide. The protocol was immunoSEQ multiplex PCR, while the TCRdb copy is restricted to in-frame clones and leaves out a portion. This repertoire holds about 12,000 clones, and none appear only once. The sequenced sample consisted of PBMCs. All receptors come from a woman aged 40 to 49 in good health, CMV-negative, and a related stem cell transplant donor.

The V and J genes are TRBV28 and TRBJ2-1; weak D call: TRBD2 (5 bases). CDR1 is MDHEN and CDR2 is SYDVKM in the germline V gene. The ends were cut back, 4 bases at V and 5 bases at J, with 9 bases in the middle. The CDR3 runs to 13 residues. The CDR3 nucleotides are TGTGCCAGCAGTTATCCGAGGGACAATGAGCAGTTCTTC. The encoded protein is CASSYPRDNEQFF.

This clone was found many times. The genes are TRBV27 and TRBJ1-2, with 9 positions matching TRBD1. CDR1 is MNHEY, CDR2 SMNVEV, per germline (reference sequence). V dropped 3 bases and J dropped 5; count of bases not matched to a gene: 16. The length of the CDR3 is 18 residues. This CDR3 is CASSLRNTGTGFGYGYTF. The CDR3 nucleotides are TGTGCCAGCAGTTTGCGTAATACCGGGACAGGGTTCGGATATGGCTACACCTTC.

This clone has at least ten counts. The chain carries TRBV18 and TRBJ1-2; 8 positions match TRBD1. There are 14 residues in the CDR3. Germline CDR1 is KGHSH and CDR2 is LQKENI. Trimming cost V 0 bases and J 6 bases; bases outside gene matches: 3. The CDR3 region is CASSPPDREDGYTF. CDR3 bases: TGTGCCAGCTCACCACCGGACAGGGAAGATGGCTACACCTTC.

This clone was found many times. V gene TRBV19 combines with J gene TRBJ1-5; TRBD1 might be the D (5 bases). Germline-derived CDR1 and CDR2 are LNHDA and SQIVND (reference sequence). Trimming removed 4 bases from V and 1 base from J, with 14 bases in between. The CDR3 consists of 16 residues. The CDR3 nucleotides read TGTGCCAGTAGTACCCTACTGGCAGGGAGCAATCAGCCCCAGCATTTT. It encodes CASSTLLAGSNQPQHF.